Each of the 28 T cell receptor beta chains below was sequenced from the same sample in a study of identifying expanded T cells in peripheral blood. Some clones are missing from TCRdb's copy, which holds only in-frame ones; the method was immunoSEQ multiplex PCR. The data contain roughly 100,000 clones, 88% of them singletons. The sequenced sample was blood. The receptors stem from a person between 18 and 75 years old in good health.

V and J are TRBV5-4 and TRBJ2-5; D is perhaps TRBD2 (7 bases). This CDR3 region has 16 residues. V lost 0 bases and J 1 base, leaving 13 bases between the germline ends. Per the germline V gene, CDR1 is SGHNT and CDR2 is YYREEE (reference sequence). CDR3 loop: CASSLVGGLGQETQYF. In DNA form, the CDR3 reads TGTGCCAGCAGCTTGGTGGGGGGGCTGGGCCAAGAGACCCAGTACTTC.

The sample holds a few counts of this clone. The chain has TRBV9 and TRBJ1-6; D possibly corresponds to TRBD1 (5 bases). The CDR3 is 13 residues long. Germline V gene data show CDR1 as SGDLS and CDR2 as YYNGEE. V dropped 0 bases and J dropped 11 bases, with 9 bases sitting between them. The CDR3 coding sequence is TGTGCCAGCAGCGTAGGGGGGGAGCCACCCCTCCACTTT. It codes for CASSVGGEPPLHF.

The V and J genes are TRBV6-6 and TRBJ2-1; D possibly matches TRBD1 or TRBD2 (6 bases each). The CDR3 runs 16 residues. In germline, CDR1 is MNHNY, CDR2 SVGAGI (reference sequence). The V gene lost 7 bases and the J gene lost 0 bases, with 16 bases spanning the gap. As DNA, the CDR3 is TGTGCCAGCACCCTTAAGGGGGGAGCCTCCTACAATGAGCAGTTCTTC. Encoded protein: CASTLKGGASYNEQFF.

The chain is built from TRBV6-1 and TRBJ1-5; tentatively, D is TRBD1 (6 bases). The CDR3 spans 14 residues. V was shortened by 6 bases and J by 4 bases, with 13 bases between the two germline ends. Germline loops: CDR1 MNHNS, CDR2 SASEGT. CDR3 DNA: TGTGCCAGCAGCCAGGACAGATGGAATCAGCCCCAGCATTTT. It encodes CASSQDRWNQPQHF.

The rearrangement uses TRBV7-2 and TRBJ1-2; D remains ambiguous. CDR3 length: 12 residues. Germline V CDR1 and CDR2: SGHTA, FQGNSA. The V gene lost 1 base and the J gene lost 8 bases, with 8 bases spanning the gap. The CDR3 DNA follows: TGTGCCAGCAGCTTAGGGAGTATAGGCTACACCTTC. Translating gives CASSLGSIGYTF.

The table lists this clone with a few counts. The CDR3 reads CAWKRGPGFVYGYTF. In DNA form, the CDR3 reads TGTGCCTGGAAAAGGGGCCCTGGGTTTGTCTATGGCTACACCTTC. The rearrangement links TRBV30 to TRBJ1-2, with D possibly TRBD1 on 5 matching bases. Deletions cut 4 bases from V and 4 bases from J, with 19 bases between. The length of the CDR3 is 15 residues. CDR1 is GTSNPN and CDR2 is SVGIG in the germline V gene (reference sequence).

This chain links TRBV27 with TRBJ1-5; the D gene is possibly TRBD1 (6 bases). The CDR3 totals 15 residues. V lost 4 bases and J 1 base, leaving 11 bases between the germline ends. CDR1 is MNHEY and CDR2 is SMNVEV in the germline V gene (reference sequence). CDR3 bases: TGTGCCAGCAGTTATACAGGGTGGAGCAATCAGCCCCAGCATTTT. This encodes CASSYTGWSNQPQHF.

This rearrangement joins TRBV5-1 to TRBJ2-7; 8 positions match TRBD2. The V and J ends lost 4 bases and 1 base, in that order; junction bases with no gene match: 13. This CDR3 contains 17 residues. Germline assignment: CDR1 SGHRS and CDR2 YFSETQ. The CDR3 nucleotides read TGCGCCAGCAGCAAACCAATACTAGGCGGGGGGTCCTACGAGCAGTACTTC. Encoded protein: CASSKPILGGGSYEQYF. Full variable domain (outside the CDR3, taken from reference TRBV5-1 and TRBJ2-7): KAGVTQTPRYLIKTRGQQVTLSCSPISGHRSVSWYQQTPGQGLQFLFEYFSETQRNKGNFPGRFSGRQFSNSRSEMNVSTLELGDSALYLCASSKPILGGGSYEQYFGPGTRLTVT.

The V and J genes are TRBV18 and TRBJ2-2; weak D call: TRBD1 (5 bases). The CDR3 has 15 amino acids. V was clipped by 3 bases and J by 10 bases, with 18 bases between them. Germline lookup yields CDR1 KGHSH and CDR2 LQKENI. Written as DNA, the CDR3 is TGTGCCAGCTCACCGGGGCACCCCCTAGGAGTGGAGCTGTTTTTT. This translates into CASSPGHPLGVELFF.

The rearrangement joins TRBV2 to TRBJ2-1; D not certain. Germline CDR1 is SNHLY and CDR2 is FYNNEI. The CDR3 is made up of 11 amino acids. V was trimmed by 8 bases and J by 9 bases, leaving 11 bases between them. The DNA of the CDR3 is TGTGCCAGCTCCCTTGCGATTGAGCAGTTCTTC. Its translation: CASSLAIEQFF.

J is TRBJ2-2 and V is TRBV6-1; 10 bases line up with TRBD2. CDR3 size: 15 residues. Germline values: CDR1 MNHNS, CDR2 SASEGT. V shed 6 bases, J shed 1 base, and the junction held 2 bases outside the gene matches. The CDR3 nucleotides are TGTGCCAGCAGGCGACTAGCGGGGAACACCGGGGAGCTGTTTTTT. Protein product: CASRRLAGNTGELFF.

A single count supports this clone. This chain uses TRBV2 with TRBJ1-6; D gene ambiguous. This CDR3 is built from 13 residues. V lost 3 bases and J lost 13, with 13 bases in between. From germline, CDR1 is SNHLY and CDR2 FYNNEI. The CDR3 DNA follows: TGTGCCAGCAGTGATAGTGGGTTTTTCCCCCTCCACTTT. Translation: CASSDSGFFPLHF.

The chain recombines TRBV6-4 with TRBJ2-1, with TRBD2 matching 11 bases. This CDR3 has 13 amino acids. The trim removed 5 bases at V and 9 bases at J, leaving 3 bases unmatched. Germline V gene sequence: CDR1 MRHNA, CDR2 SNTAGT. The CDR3 is CASSLAGGLEQFF. CDR3 DNA: TGTGCCAGCAGTTTAGCGGGGGGGCTTGAGCAGTTCTTC.

As concerns this clone: Other DNA variants within this sample encode the same CDR3. Here the CDR3 DNA reads TGTGCCTGGAGTGTAAGCCTGAACACTGAAGCTTTCTTT. Its translation is CAWSVSLNTEAFF. This rearrangement joins TRBV30 to TRBJ1-1; D unclear. Germline V gene lookup returns CDR1 GTSNPN and CDR2 SVGIG (reference sequence). Trimming cost V 0 bases and J 0 bases, with 5 bases left between them. The CDR3 has 13 residues.

V gene TRBV7-8 combines with J gene TRBJ1-5; 7 bases match TRBD1. The length of the CDR3 is 15 residues. The J segment lost 2 bases and the V segment lost 5 bases, leaving 6 bases of the junction unmatched. From germline, CDR1 is SGHVS and CDR2 FQNEAQ. The CDR3 nucleotides are TGTGCCAGCAGCCAACAGGGGTTAGGCAATCAGCCCCAGCATTTT. Residues: CASSQQGLGNQPQHF. The variable domain in full, completed from reference TRBV7-8 and TRBJ1-5, reads GAGVSQSPRYKVAKRGQDVALRCDPISGHVSLFWYQQALGQGPEFLTYFQNEAQLDKSGLPSDRFFAERPEGSVSTLKIQRTQQEDSAVYLCASSQQGLGNQPQHFGDGTRLSIL.

The chain employs TRBV11-3 and TRBJ2-1; no clear D. The CDR3 contains 13 residues. Trimming shortened V by 0 bases and J by 4 bases, and 4 bases separated the two germline ends. In germline, CDR1 is SGHNT, CDR2 YENEEA. The CDR3 region has the DNA TGTGCCAGCAGCTTAGAACGTTACAATGAGCAGTTCTTC. Protein product: CASSLERYNEQFF.

CDR3 nucleotide sequence: TGCGCCAGCAGCCACTCTAAGGGGCTAGCGGGAGACGAGCAGTACTTC. Its protein product is CASSHSKGLAGDEQYF. This sequence joins TRBV23-1 and TRBJ2-7, with 10 bases lining up with TRBD2. TRBV23-1 is assigned to the ORF class and has an uncertain function. The J segment lost 5 bases and the V segment lost 6 bases, leaving 13 bases of the junction unmatched. The CDR3 length is 16 residues.

V is TRBV6-5 and J is TRBJ2-2, with no clear D. V gave up 4 bases and J gave up 2 bases, with 5 bases separating them. CDR1 MNHEY and CDR2 SVGAGI come from the germline V gene. This CDR3 spans 13 amino acids. The CDR3 reads CASSSFNTGELFF. CDR3 nucleotides: TGTGCCAGCAGTTCGTTTAACACCGGGGAGCTGTTTTTT.

The chain links TRBV6-1 to TRBJ1-2, with D tentatively TRBD1 (6 bases). Germline loops: CDR1 MNHNS, CDR2 SASEGT. With 6 bases removed from V and 4 bases from J, the gap between germline ends came to 15 bases. The CDR3 is 14 residues long. The CDR3 is CASSGTGRGYGYTF. CDR3 bases: TGTGCCAGCAGCGGAACAGGGAGGGGCTATGGCTACACCTTC.

The chain uses TRBV9 and TRBJ2-1; TRBD2 might be the D (6 bases). Between the trimmed V and J ends, which lost 0 bases and 7 bases, there was a span of 11 bases. The germline V gene encodes CDR1 SGDLS and CDR2 YYNGEE. The CDR3 consists of 14 residues. The CDR3 reads CASSVAASANEQFF. In DNA form, the CDR3 reads TGTGCCAGCAGCGTAGCGGCTAGCGCAAATGAGCAGTTCTTC.

This chain joins TRBV15 and TRBJ2-2; tentative D call: TRBD2 (5 bases). V lost 4 bases, J lost 5 bases, and 20 bases lay in between. The CDR3 is 17 amino acids. Germline CDR1 LNHNV, CDR2 YYDKDF (reference sequence). CDR3 DNA: TGTGCCACCAGCATAAGAGAAATTTTCAGAGGGACCGGGGAGCTGTTTTTT. Translation: CATSIREIFRGTGELFF. Full variable domain (remainder filled in from reference TRBV15 and TRBJ2-2): DAMVIQNPRYQVTQFGKPVTLSCSQTLNHNVMYWYQQKSSQAPKLLFHYYDKDFNNEADTPDNFQSRRPNTSFCFLDIRSPGLGDTAMYLCATSIREIFRGTGELFFGEGSRLTVL.

The chain combines TRBV2 with TRBJ2-2, with a tentative D call TRBD1 (6 bases). V lost 5 bases, J lost 4 bases, and 8 bases lay in between. In germline, CDR1 is SNHLY, CDR2 FYNNEI. The CDR3 totals 13 residues. The CDR3: CASSMDSTGELFF. CDR3 DNA sequence: TGTGCCAGCAGTATGGACAGCACCGGGGAGCTGTTTTTT.

This chain uses TRBV4-1 with TRBJ2-3; the D is unclear. Germline lookup yields CDR1 MGHRA and CDR2 YSYEKL. This CDR3 has 13 amino acids. V was pared by 5 bases and J by 2 bases, with 8 bases between. CDR3 loop: CASSFWATDTQYF. The CDR3 DNA sequence: TGCGCCAGCAGCTTCTGGGCCACAGATACGCAGTATTTT.

The chain recombines TRBV4-3 with TRBJ2-7; 10 nucleotides match TRBD1. Germline V lookup: CDR1 LGHNA, CDR2 YSLEER. This CDR3 has 16 amino acids. V gave up 2 bases and J gave up 3 bases; unmatched junction bases: 7. In nucleotides, the CDR3 is TGCGCCAGCAGCCAACATTTGGGACAGGGGAACTACGAGCAGTACTTC. Amino acids: CASSQHLGQGNYEQYF.

The V and J genes are TRBV27 and TRBJ1-2, with D perhaps TRBD1 (6 bases). Trimming took 4 bases from V and 8 from J, leaving 17 bases between them. CDR1 and CDR2 from the germline V gene are MNHEY and SMNVEV (reference sequence). This CDR3 is 14 amino acids long. The DNA of the CDR3 is TGTGCCAGCAGTTCACAAACAGGGTCCTGGGGCTACACCTTC. Translated: CASSSQTGSWGYTF.

This sequence joins TRBV27 and TRBJ2-5; 9 bases fit TRBD2. V lost 5 bases, J lost 5 bases, and 9 bases stayed unmatched. CDR3 length equals 15 residues. Germline lookup yields CDR1 MNHEY and CDR2 SMNVEV (reference sequence). CDR3 nucleotides: TGTGCCAGCAGTCTAGCGGGATCCCCCGGGGAGACCCAGTACTTC. This translates into CASSLAGSPGETQYF.

The V call is TRBV18, the J call TRBJ2-3; tentative D call: TRBD1 (5 bases). The germline V gene encodes CDR1 KGHSH and CDR2 LQKENI. This CDR3 has 16 residues. V was shortened by 0 bases and J by 1 base, with 11 bases between the two germline ends. The chain's CDR3 is CASSPPGPGRTDTQYF. In DNA form, the CDR3 reads TGTGCCAGCTCACCACCAGGGCCAGGGCGCACAGATACGCAGTATTTT.

As DNA, the CDR3 is TGCAGCGTCCCACGGGGGAGCGGGAGTTACAATGAGCAGTTCTTC. Its translation is CSVPRGSGSYNEQFF. The V gene is TRBV29-1, the J gene TRBJ2-1; TRBD2 matches at 8 bases. The germline gives CDR1 SQVTM, CDR2 ANQGSEA. Unmatched junction bases numbered 11, after V lost 6 bases and J lost 4 bases. The CDR3 has 15 residues.